Sequencing of this T cell receptor (beta chain) was carried out in a study of beta chain features in type 1 diabetes. Looked up from germline, CDR1 is SGDLS and CDR2 is YYNGEE. V gave up 4 bases and J gave up 2 bases, with 12 bases separating them. This CDR3 is 14 amino acids long. Worth noting for this clone: As yet, its antigen is unknown.

The study reverse transcribed the entire isolated RNA, so it sequenced expressed TCRB transcripts. Here immunoSEQ multiplex PCR was the method, and the copy in TCRdb shows in-frame clones only, minus some. The repertoire holds about 360,000 clones, over 10% seen once, with roughly 0.0097% in the top ten. Study-wide findings and caveats: Among all four CD4+ subsets, Type 1 diabetes patients had TCRB CDR3s that were moderately but significantly shorter. Naive, central memory and Treg TCRB repertoires appeared more alike in patients than in healthy donors.

Sequenced sample: naive CD4+ T cells from blood. The gene calls are TRBV9 and TRBJ1-2; maybe TRBD1 (5 bases). This TCR derives from a woman in her late teens or twenties with type 1 diabetes. The DNA of the CDR3 is TGTGCCAGCAGCCCCCGACAGAACAACTATGGCTACACCTTC. Its translation is CASSPRQNNYGYTF.